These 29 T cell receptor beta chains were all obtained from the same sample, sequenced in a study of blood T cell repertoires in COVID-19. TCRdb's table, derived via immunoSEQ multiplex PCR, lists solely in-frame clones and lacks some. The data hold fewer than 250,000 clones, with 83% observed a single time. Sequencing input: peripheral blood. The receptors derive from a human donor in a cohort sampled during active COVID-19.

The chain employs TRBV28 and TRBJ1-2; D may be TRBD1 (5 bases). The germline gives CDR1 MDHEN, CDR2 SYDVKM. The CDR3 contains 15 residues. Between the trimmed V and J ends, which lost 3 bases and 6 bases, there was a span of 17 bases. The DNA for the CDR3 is TGTGCCAGCAGTTTGTCCAGTTGGGGGGAGGATGGCTACACCTTC. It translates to CASSLSSWGEDGYTF.

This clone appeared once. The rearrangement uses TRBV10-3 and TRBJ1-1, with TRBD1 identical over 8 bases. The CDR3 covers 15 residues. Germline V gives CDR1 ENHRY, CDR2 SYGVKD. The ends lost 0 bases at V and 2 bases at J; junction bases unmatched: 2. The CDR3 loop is CAISESQGANTEAFF. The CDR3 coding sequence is TGTGCCATCAGTGAGTCTCAGGGGGCAAACACTGAAGCTTTCTTT.

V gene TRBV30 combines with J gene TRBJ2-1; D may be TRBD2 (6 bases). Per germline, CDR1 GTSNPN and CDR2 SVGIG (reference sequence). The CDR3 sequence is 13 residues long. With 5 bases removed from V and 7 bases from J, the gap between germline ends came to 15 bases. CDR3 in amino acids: CAWGGGGLNEQFF. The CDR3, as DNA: TGTGCCTGGGGGGGTGGAGGGCTGAATGAGCAGTTCTTC.

As DNA, the CDR3 is TGCGCCAGCAGCCAAGAATGGGGACAGGGGGTATATAATTCACCCCTCCACTTT. This codes for CASSQEWGQGVYNSPLHF. V gene TRBV4-1 combines with J gene TRBJ1-6, with 11 bases lining up with TRBD1. There are 18 residues in the CDR3. The V gene's germline CDR1 is MGHRA and CDR2 YSYEKL. After removal of 0 bases from V and 4 bases from J, the junction contained 5 bases not matched to a gene.

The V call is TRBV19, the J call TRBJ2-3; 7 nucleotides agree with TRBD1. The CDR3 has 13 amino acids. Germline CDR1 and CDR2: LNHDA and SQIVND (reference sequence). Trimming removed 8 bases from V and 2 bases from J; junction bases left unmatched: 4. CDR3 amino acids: CASGTAITDTQYF. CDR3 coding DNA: TGTGCCAGTGGGACAGCAATCACAGATACGCAGTATTTT.

In DNA form, the CDR3 reads TGTGCCAGCAGCCAAGATATAATCGGCGGCACCACAGATACGCAGTATTTT. This sequence encodes CASSQDIIGGTTDTQYF. The J gene is TRBJ2-3, the V gene TRBV3-1 (or the pseudogene TRBV3-2); D unresolved. The CDR3 totals 17 residues. The germline CDR1 and CDR2 sequences are LGHDT and YNNKEL (reference sequence). Trimming took off 0 bases at V and 2 bases at J, with 15 bases between the two ends.

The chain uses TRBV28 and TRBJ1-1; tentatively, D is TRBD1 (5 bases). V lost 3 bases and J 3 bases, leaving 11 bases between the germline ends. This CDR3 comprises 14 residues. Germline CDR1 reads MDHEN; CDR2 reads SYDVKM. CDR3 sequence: CASSFQGGHTEAFF. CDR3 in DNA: TGTGCCAGCAGTTTCCAGGGAGGGCACACTGAAGCTTTCTTT.

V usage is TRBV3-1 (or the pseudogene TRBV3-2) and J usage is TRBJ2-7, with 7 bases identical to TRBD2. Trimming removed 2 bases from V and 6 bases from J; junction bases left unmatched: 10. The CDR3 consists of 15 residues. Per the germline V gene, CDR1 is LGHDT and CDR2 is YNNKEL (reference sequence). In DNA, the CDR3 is TGTGCCAGCAGCCAACGGGGAGGGGAAGTGGGCGAGCAGTACTTC. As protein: CASSQRGGEVGEQYF.

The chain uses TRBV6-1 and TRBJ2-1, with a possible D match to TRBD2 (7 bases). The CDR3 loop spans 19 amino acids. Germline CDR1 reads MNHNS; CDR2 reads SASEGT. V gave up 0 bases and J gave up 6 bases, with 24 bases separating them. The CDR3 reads CASSEAPAGGAGISNEQFF. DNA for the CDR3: TGTGCCAGCAGTGAAGCCCCGGCTGGGGGGGCCGGTATTAGCAATGAGCAGTTCTTC.

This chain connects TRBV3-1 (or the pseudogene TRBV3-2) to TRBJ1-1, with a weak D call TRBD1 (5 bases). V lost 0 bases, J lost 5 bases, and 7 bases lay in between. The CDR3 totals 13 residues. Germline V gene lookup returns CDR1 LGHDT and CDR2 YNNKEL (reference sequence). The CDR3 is CASSQDGGTEAFF. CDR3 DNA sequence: TGTGCCAGCAGCCAAGATGGGGGGACTGAAGCTTTCTTT.

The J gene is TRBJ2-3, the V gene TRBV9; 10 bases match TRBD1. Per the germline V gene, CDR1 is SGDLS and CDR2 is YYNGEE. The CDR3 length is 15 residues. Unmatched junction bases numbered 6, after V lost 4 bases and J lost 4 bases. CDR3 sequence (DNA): TGTGCCAGCAGCTTAAGGACAGGGGGGCCAGATACGCAGTATTTT. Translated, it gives CASSLRTGGPDTQYF.

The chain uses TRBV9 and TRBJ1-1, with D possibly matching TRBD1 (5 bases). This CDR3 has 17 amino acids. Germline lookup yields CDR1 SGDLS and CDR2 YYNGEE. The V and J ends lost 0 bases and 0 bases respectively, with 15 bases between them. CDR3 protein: CASSVGQGLTMNTEAFF. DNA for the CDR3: TGTGCCAGCAGCGTAGGGCAGGGTTTGACCATGAACACTGAAGCTTTCTTT.

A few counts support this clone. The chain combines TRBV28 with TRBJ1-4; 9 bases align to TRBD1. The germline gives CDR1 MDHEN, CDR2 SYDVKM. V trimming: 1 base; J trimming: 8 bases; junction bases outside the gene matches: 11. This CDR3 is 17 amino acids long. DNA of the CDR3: TGTGCCAGCAGTTTATTGGGTAGGGGGACAGGGAACGAAAAACTGTTTTTT. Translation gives CASSLLGRGTGNEKLFF.

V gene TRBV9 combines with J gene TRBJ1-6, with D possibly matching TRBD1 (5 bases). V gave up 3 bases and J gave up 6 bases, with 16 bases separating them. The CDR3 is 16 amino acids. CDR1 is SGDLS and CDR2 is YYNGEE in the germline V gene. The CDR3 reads CASSGPSGTTNSPLHF. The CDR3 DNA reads TGTGCCAGCAGCGGACCCTCCGGGACTACTAATTCACCCCTCCACTTT.

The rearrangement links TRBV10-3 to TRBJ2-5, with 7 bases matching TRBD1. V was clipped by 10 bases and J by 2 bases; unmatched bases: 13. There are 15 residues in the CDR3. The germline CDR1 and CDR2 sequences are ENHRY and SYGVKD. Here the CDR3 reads CATALEGAGQETQYF. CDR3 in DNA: TGTGCCACCGCTTTAGAGGGGGCTGGTCAAGAGACCCAGTACTTC.

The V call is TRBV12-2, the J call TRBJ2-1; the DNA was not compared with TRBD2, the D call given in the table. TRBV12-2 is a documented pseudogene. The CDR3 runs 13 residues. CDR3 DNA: TGTGCAAGTCGCGGGAGTTGGTGGAATGAGCAGTTCTTC. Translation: CASRGSWWNEQFF.

The CDR3 DNA sequence: TGTGCCAGCAGTTACTCGGGGGGGGAAGGCAATCAGCCCCAGCATTTT. Protein: CASSYSGGEGNQPQHF. The V gene is TRBV6-5, the J gene TRBJ1-5, with a weak D call TRBD1 (5 bases). V was cut by 0 bases and J by 2 bases, with 11 bases left in between. Per the germline V gene, CDR1 is MNHEY and CDR2 is SVGAGI. The CDR3 has 16 amino acids.

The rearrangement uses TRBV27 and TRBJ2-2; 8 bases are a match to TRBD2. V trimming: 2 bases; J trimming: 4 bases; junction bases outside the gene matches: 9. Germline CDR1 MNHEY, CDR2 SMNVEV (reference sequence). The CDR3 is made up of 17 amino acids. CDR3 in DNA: TGTGCCAGCAGTTTAAGAGGCGGGGGGCTGTCCACCGGGGAGCTGTTTTTT. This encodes CASSLRGGGLSTGELFF.

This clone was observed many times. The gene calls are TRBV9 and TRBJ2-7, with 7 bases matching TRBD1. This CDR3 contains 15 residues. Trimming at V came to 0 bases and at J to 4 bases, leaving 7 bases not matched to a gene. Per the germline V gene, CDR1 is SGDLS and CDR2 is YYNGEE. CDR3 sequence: CASSVATGQVYEQYF. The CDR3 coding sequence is TGTGCCAGCAGCGTAGCTACTGGACAGGTATACGAGCAGTACTTC.

CDR3 coding DNA: TGCAGCGTTGAACCCGGGTCCTATGGCTACACCTTC. Translating gives CSVEPGSYGYTF. The genes are TRBV29-1 and TRBJ1-2; no reliable D call. With 2 bases removed from V and 4 bases from J, the gap between germline ends came to 8 bases. The CDR3 spans 12 residues. CDR1 and CDR2 (germline): SQVTM, ANQGSEA.

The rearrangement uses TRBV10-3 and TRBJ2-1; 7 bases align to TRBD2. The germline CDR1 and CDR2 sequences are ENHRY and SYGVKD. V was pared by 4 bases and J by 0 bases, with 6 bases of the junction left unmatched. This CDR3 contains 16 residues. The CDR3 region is CAISAGGRSSYNEQFF. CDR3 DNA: TGTGCCATCAGTGCCGGGGGGAGGAGCTCCTACAATGAGCAGTTCTTC.

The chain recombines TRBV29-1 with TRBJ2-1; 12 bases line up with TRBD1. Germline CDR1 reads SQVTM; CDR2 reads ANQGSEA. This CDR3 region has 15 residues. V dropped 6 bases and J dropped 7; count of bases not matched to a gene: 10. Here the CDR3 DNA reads TGCAGCGTGTACACCGGGACAGGGGGCGTTAATGAGCAGTTCTTC. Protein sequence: CSVYTGTGGVNEQFF.

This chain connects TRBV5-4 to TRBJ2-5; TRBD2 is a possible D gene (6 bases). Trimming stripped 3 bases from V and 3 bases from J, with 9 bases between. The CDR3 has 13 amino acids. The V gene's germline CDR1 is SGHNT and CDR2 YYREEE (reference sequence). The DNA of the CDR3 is TGTGCCAGCAGCTCGACTAGTGAAGAGACCCAGTACTTC. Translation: CASSSTSEETQYF. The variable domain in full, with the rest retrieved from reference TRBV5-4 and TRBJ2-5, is ETGVTQSPTHLIKTRGQQVTLRCSSQSGHNTVSWYQQALGQGPQFIFQYYREEENGRGNFPPRFSGLQFPNYSSELNVNALELDDSALYLCASSSTSEETQYFGPGTRLLVL.

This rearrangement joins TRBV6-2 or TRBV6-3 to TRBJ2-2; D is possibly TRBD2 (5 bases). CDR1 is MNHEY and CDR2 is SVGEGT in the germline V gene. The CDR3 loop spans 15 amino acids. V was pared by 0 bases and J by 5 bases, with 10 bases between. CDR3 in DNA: TGTGCCAGCAGTTACTCCATGACTAATACCGGGGAGCTGTTTTTT. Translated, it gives CASSYSMTNTGELFF.

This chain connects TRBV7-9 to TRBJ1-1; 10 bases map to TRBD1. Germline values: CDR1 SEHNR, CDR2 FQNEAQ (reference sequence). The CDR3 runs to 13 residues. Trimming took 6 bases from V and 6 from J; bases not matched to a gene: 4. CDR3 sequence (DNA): TGTGCCAGCAGACGAGGACAGGGGGCTGAAGCTTTCTTT. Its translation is CASRRGQGAEAFF.

CDR3: CASSLSGQGAMAFF. Written as DNA, the CDR3 is TGTGCCAGCAGCTTATCGGGACAGGGGGCGATGGCTTTCTTT. The chain links TRBV7-3 to TRBJ1-1; 12 bases fit TRBD1. This CDR3 comprises 14 residues. CDR1 SGHTA and CDR2 FQGTGA come from the germline V gene. Unmatched junction bases numbered 6, after V lost 2 bases and J lost 11 bases.

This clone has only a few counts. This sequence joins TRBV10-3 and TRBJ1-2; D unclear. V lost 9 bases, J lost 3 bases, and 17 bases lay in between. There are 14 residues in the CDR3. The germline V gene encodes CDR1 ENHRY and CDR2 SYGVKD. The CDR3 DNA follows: TGTGCCATACGAGATCTTCCTGCTGACTATGGCTACACCTTC. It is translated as CAIRDLPADYGYTF.

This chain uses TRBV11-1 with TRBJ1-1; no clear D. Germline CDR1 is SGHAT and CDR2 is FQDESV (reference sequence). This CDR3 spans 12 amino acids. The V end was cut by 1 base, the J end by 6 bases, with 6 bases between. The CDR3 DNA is TGTGCCAGCAGCTTAGATTCGTCTGAAGCTTTCTTT. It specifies CASSLDSSEAFF.

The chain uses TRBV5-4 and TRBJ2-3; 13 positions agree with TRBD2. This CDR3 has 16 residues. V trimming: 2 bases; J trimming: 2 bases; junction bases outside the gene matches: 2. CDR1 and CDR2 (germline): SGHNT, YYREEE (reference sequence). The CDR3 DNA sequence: TGTGCCAGCAGCTTACTAGCGGGGGGGTTCACAGATACGCAGTATTTT. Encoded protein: CASSLLAGGFTDTQYF.